One and the same sample provided the 5 T cell receptor beta chains below, sequenced in a study of response to subunit inactivated influenza vaccine. TCRdb re-analysed the RT-PCR reads in MiXCR, keeping a single row per CDR3 protein. The sample holds around 250,000 distinct CDR3 sequences, more than 10% seen once. Sequenced here: non-naive T cells sorted from PBMCs, sampled 14 to 15 days before vaccination. These receptors all stem from a man in his forties or fifties who received an inactivated influenza vaccine.

This clonotype was seen a handful of times. The chain recombines TRBV6-1 with TRBJ1-1, with TRBD1 as a possible D gene (6 bases). CDR3 size: 16 residues. Germline lookup yields CDR1 MNHNS and CDR2 SASEGT. The V end was cut by 6 bases, the J end by 8 bases, with 25 bases between. The CDR3 region is CASSPRSGGGAREAFF. In DNA, the CDR3 is TGTGCCAGCAGCCCGAGGAGTGGAGGGGGGGCGAGGGAAGCTTTCTTT.

The CDR3 sequence is CASKVLYNEQFF. CDR3 nucleotides: TGTGCCAGCAAGGTACTCTACAATGAGCAGTTCTTC. This chain connects TRBV7-9 to TRBJ2-1; D gene unclear. V dropped 7 bases and J dropped 3 bases, with 7 bases sitting between them. Germline CDR1 and CDR2: SEHNR and FQNEAQ (reference sequence). The CDR3 has 12 residues.

This clonotype was picked up many times. The chain is built from TRBV5-1 and TRBJ2-2, with D perhaps TRBD2 (7 bases). The germline V and J ends were trimmed by 2 bases and 5 bases, with 10 bases remaining between them. CDR3 length: 14 amino acids. Germline V lookup: CDR1 SGHRS, CDR2 YFSETQ. The CDR3 DNA reads as TGCGCCAGCAGCTTACAGGGAGGGACCGGGGAGCTGTTTTTT. Protein: CASSLQGGTGELFF.

In its sample, this clonotype was seen many times. The rearrangement joins TRBV5-6 to TRBJ2-5, with 13 bases aligning to TRBD2. The CDR3 spans 15 residues. The germline V gene encodes CDR1 SGHDT and CDR2 YYEEEE. V gave up 2 bases and J gave up 4 bases; unmatched junction bases: 2. The CDR3 DNA sequence: TGTGCCAGCAGCTTACTAGCGGGGGGGGGAGAGACCCAGTACTTC. This encodes CASSLLAGGGETQYF.

This clonotype was picked up a small number of times. The chain links TRBV6-2 or TRBV6-3 to TRBJ2-3; TRBD1 aligns across 8 bases. The trim removed 5 bases at V and 1 base at J, leaving 11 bases unmatched. Germline V gene sequence: CDR1 MNHEY, CDR2 SVGEGT. The CDR3 is made up of 17 amino acids. The CDR3 DNA is TGTGCCAGCAGTACGGCGCGAAGGGACAGGCGCACAGATACGCAGTATTTT. Its protein product is CASSTARRDRRTDTQYF.